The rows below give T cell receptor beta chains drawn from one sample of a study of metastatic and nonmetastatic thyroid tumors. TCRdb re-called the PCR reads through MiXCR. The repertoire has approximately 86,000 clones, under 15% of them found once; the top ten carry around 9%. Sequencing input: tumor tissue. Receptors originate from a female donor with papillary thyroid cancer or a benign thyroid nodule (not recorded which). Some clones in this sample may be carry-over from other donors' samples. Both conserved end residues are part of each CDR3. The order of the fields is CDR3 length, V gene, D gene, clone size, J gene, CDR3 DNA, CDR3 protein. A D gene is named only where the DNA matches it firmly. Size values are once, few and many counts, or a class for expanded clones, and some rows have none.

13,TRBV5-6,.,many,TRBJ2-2,TGTGCCAGCAGCTTAGGGGGCACCGGGGAGCTGTTTTTT,CASSLGGTGELFF
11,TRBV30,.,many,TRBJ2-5,TGTGCCTGGAGTGATTCGGAGACCCAGTACTTC,CAWSDSETQYF
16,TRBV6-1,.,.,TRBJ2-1,TGTGCCAGCAGTGAAGGGCTGGCCACGATTTACAATGAACAGTTCTTC,CASSEGLATIYNEQFF
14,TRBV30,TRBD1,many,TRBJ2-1,TGTGCCTGGGTCCTACAGGGGACCTACAATGAGCAGTTCTTC,CAWVLQGTYNEQFF
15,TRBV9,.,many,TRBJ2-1,TGTGCCAGCAGCGTCCGGGACTTGGGGTACAATGAGCAGTTCTTC,CASSVRDLGYNEQFF
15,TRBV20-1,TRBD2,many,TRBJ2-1,TGCAGTGCTTCCCTTGGCGGGAGCTCCTACAATGAGCAGTTCTTC,CSASLGGSSYNEQFF
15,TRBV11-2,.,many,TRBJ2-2,TGTGCCAGCAGCTTGGGGTCCAGGTACACCGGGGAGCTGTTTTTT,CASSLGSRYTGELFF
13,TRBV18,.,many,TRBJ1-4,TGTGCCAGCTCTGACCTGGAGAATGAAAAACTGTTTTTT,CASSDLENEKLFF
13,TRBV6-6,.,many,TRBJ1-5,TGTGCCAGCAGTTATCGGGGGTATCAGCCCCAGCATTTT,CASSYRGYQPQHF
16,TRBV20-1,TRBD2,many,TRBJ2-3,TGCAGTGCTAGAGTTCCACTAGCGGGACCCACAGATACGCAGTATTTT,CSARVPLAGPTDTQYF
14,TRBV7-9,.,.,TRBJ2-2,TGTGCCAGCAGCCTGACCGGGCCCTTGGGTGAGCTGTTTTTT,CASSLTGPLGELFF
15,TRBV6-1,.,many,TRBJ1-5,TGTGCCAGCAGTGAGTGGCAGGGAAGCAATCAGCCCCAGCATTTT,CASSEWQGSNQPQHF
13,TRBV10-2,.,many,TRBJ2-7,TGCGCCAGCAGTGAGTCATGGGGGCTCGAGCAGTACTTC,CASSESWGLEQYF
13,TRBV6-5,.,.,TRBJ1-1,TGTGCCAGCATTTACTCCCGGACTGAGGAAGCTTTCTTT,CASIYSRTEEAFF
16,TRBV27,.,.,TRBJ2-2,TGTGCCAACAGTCCCTGGACTATCGGGAACACCGGGGAGCTGTTTTTT,CANSPWTIGNTGELFF
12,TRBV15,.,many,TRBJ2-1,TGTGCCACCAGCAGAAGGGTCAATGAGCAGTTCTTC,CATSRRVNEQFF